This T cell receptor beta chain appears in the sequencing data of a study of T cells expressing NK-cell markers. Study-wide context: The TCR beta repertoires were obtained from sorted CD3+CD56+NKG2C+, CD3+CD56+NKG2C- and CD3+CD56-NKG2C+ T cells. Seven sequenced donors out of eight were HCMV-seropositive, one seronegative.

Broader study findings: There were a handful of donors in whom these clonotypes also led the CD3+CD56-NKG2C+ fraction. Whether expanded NKG2C+ T cell clones were HCMV-specific remained unclear.

TCRdb processed the 5' RACE reads again and assigns one entry to each CDR3 protein, with no DNA. The sample totals approximately 550,000 distinct CDR3 sequences; its top ten clones hold approximately 3.6%. Of note for this clonotype: Its antigen remains unidentified.

This CDR3 contains 13 residues. Germline V CDR1 and CDR2: DFQATT, SNEGSKA (reference sequence). Material for sequencing was blood T cells: a sorted CD56 or NKG2C T cell subset, CD4+ or CD8+ T cells, or bulk PBMC T cells (not recorded which). The chain couples TRBV20-1 to TRBJ2-5; TCRdb calls TRBD2, which cannot be checked without DNA. The source of this sequence is a man between 18 and 29 years old in good health. The chain's CDR3 is CSARPSGRFTQYF.